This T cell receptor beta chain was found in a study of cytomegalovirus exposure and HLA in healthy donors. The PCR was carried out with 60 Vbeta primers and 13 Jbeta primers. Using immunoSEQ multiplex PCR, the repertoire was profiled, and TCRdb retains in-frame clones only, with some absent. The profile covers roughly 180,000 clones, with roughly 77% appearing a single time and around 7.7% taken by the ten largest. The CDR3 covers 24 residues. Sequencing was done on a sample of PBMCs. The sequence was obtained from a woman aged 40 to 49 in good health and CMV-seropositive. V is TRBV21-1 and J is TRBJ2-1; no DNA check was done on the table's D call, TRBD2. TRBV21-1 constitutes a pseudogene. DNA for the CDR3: TGTGCCAGCAGCAAAGTGTCGGGGGAAAGACTAGCGGGAGCCAACGTCGTCGACTACAATGAGCAGTTCTTC. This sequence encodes CASSKVSGERLAGANVVDYNEQFF.